Below are 2 T cell receptor beta chains sequenced from a single sample in a study of neurological immune-mediated disorders. A single record per CDR3 protein comes from TCRdb applying MiXCR to the 5' RACE reads. Of roughly 74,000 distinct CDR3 sequences in the sample, 5.2% were seen once. Sequencing was performed on PBMCs. The receptors originated from a man aged 18 to 29 with multiple sclerosis.

About this clonotype itself: A much larger clone sits a single nucleotide away, making a read error possible. The chain is built from TRBV6-6 and TRBJ2-2, with a weak D call TRBD2 (6 bases). Trimming stripped 7 bases from V and 6 bases from J, with 21 bases between. In germline, CDR1 is MNHNY, CDR2 SVGAGI (reference sequence). This CDR3 spans 16 amino acids. The CDR3 reads CASTPLGGTRSGELFF. CDR3 nucleotide sequence: TGTGCCAGCACCCCCCTGGGGGGAACGAGGTCCGGGGAGCTGTTTTTT.

Ten or more counts support this clonotype. This chain uses TRBV20-1 with TRBJ2-2; D remains unclear. Germline assignment: CDR1 DFQATT and CDR2 SNEGSKA (reference sequence). CDR3 size: 14 residues. The V end lost 3 bases, the J end lost 2 bases, and 10 bases lay between the germline ends. CDR3 residues: CSASGRFNTGELFF. In nucleotides, the CDR3 is TGCAGTGCTAGTGGACGGTTCAACACCGGGGAGCTGTTTTTT.